Listed below are T cell receptor beta chains from one sample, sequenced in a study of molecular identifiers for immune sequencing clone quantification. A single record per CDR3 protein comes from TCRdb applying MiXCR to the PCR reads. The profile shows a few hundred thousand distinct CDR3 sequences, roughly a quarter of them singletons. Sequencing was carried out using naive CD8+ T cells from blood, with Jurkat cell RNA spiked in. The source of these receptors is a human donor in good health. Some libraries in this study had Jurkat cell RNA spiked in. The CDR3 runs from the conserved cysteine through the conserved F or W. D genes are given only for firm matches. Clone size, where shown, is once, few, many, or a class for clones that have expanded.

j_gene,abundance,d_gene,v_gene,CDR3nt,CDR3aa
TRBJ2-7,few,TRBD2,TRBV10-3,TGTGCCATCACCGATGGACTAGCGGGGTACGAGCAGTACTTC,CAITDGLAGYEQYF
TRBJ2-1,NA,TRBD2,TRBV2,TGTGCCAGCACTAATAGCGGGAATTGGAATGAGCAGTTCTTC,CASTNSGNWNEQFF
TRBJ2-7,NA,TRBD1,TRBV28,TGTGCCAGCGGTTCCCCTACCGGGACAGGGACTCGAGACCCAACCTACGAGCAGTACTTC,CASGSPTGTGTRDPTYEQYF
TRBJ1-4,many,NA,TRBV15,TGTGCCACCAATACAGGGCCCATCAATGAAAAACTGTTTTTT,CATNTGPINEKLFF
TRBJ1-6,NA,TRBD1,TRBV23-1,TGCGCCAGCAAAAATCGGACAGGGTTCTCTCCCTCACCCCTCCGCTTT,CASKNRTGFSPSPLRF
TRBJ1-2,NA,TRBD1,TRBV28,TGTGCCAGCAGTTTAACAGGGGGAGGCTATGGCTACACCTTC,CASSLTGGGYGYTF
TRBJ2-7,NA,TRBD1,TRBV30,TGTGCCTGGAGCGCAGGCCAGGGGGTCCACGAGCAGTACTTC,CAWSAGQGVHEQYF
TRBJ2-3,few,NA,TRBV4-3,TGCGCCAGCAGCCAAGTACTGGCGGGGGCCACAGATACGCAGTATTTT,CASSQVLAGATDTQYF
TRBJ2-7,many,TRBD2,TRBV12-3/TRBV12-4,TGTGCCAGCAGCAGGCCCGGACTAGCGGGGGGGCCTAGCTACGAGCAGTACTTC,CASSRPGLAGGPSYEQYF
TRBJ2-7,NA,TRBD1,TRBV19,TGTGCCAGTAGTATCGGGACAGGTACCTACGAGCAGTACTTC,CASSIGTGTYEQYF
TRBJ1-1,NA,NA,TRBV2,TGTGCCAGCAAAAATGGCCAGAACACTGAAGCTTTCTTT,CASKNGQNTEAFF